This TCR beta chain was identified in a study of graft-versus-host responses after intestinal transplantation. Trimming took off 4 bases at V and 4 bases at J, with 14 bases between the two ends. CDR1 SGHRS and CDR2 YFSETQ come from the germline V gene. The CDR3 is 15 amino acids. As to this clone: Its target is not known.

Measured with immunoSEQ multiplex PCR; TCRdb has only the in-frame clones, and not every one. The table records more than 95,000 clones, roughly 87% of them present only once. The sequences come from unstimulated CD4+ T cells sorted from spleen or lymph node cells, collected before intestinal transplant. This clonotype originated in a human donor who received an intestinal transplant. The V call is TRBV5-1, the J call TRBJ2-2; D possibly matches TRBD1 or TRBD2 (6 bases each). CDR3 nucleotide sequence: TGCGCCAGCAGCCCGGGGGCCTTACGCACCGGGGAGCTGTTTTTT. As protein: CASSPGALRTGELFF.